This T cell receptor beta chain was sequenced in a study of vaccination and CD4 T cells after COVID-19. Looking at the study overall: Cells received overlapping spike peptides from SARS-CoV-2, HCoV-NL63, HCoV-OC43 and HCoV-229E as stimulation. Each control culture was treated with a CEFX pool, an HIV-1 Nef pool, or no peptide.

The treatment denotes: roughly 10-day PBMC culture with coronavirus spike peptide pools or control peptides (ViraFEST assay). An unexposed donor provided the CD4+ T cells, which were collected before the COVID-19 pandemic (2011-2018). TCRs were sequenced by ViraFEST after antigen-specific T cells had been expanded with peptide pools. The CDR3 contains 14 residues. Trimming shortened V by 4 bases and J by 4 bases, and 13 bases separated the two germline ends. Cultured CD4+ T cells had their DNA profiled by the Oncomine TCR Beta short-read assay. The authors extracted genomic DNA from cultured CD4+ T cells. TCRdb itself ran the PCR reads through MiXCR, one entry per CDR3 protein. This table holds just over 4,000 distinct CDR3 sequences, around two thirds found once. With respect to this clonotype: Its matching antigen is unknown.

Sequencing input: CD4+ T cells from blood, cultured in vitro. The chain couples TRBV12-3 or TRBV12-4 to TRBJ2-5, with D possibly being TRBD2 (5 bases). The receptor comes from a human donor in good health. The CDR3 reads CASSSRGSGETQYF. The DNA for the CDR3 is TGTGCCAGCAGTTCACGAGGGAGTGGAGAGACCCAGTACTTC.